This entry is about one TCR beta chain. Antigen specificity is unknown. The data were taken from a study of CXCR3-negative and CXCR3-positive naive CD8 T cells. Germline-derived CDR1 and CDR2 are SQVTM and ANQGSEA. The CDR3 is 12 amino acids. 5' RACE that incorporated UMI labels was used to prepare the TRB cDNA libraries. No DNA is given; TCRdb re-called the 5' RACE reads and lists each CDR3 protein once. The sample holds tens of thousands of distinct CDR3 sequences. Study results and limitations: The TRBV-TRBJ usage of naive CXCR3-negative and CXCR3-positive cells was similar, but that of memory cells differed.

The receptor was isolated from a human donor in good health. Some clones in this sample may be carry-over from other donors' samples. The sample comprised memory CD8+ T cells from blood. The rearrangement links TRBV29-1 to TRBJ2-7. CDR3 amino acids: CSVEGAAYEQYF.